This is a list of T cell receptor beta chains from one sample in a study of blood T cell repertoires in COVID-19. The repertoire was sequenced with immunoSEQ multiplex PCR; TCRdb's copy has only in-frame clones and lacks some. Here the sample spans about 190,000 clones, less than 80% being singletons. Input material: peripheral blood. All receptors derive from a woman between 50 and 59 years old with acute or convalescent COVID-19. CDR3s include the opening cysteine and the closing phenylalanine or tryptophan. Each record gives: clone size, J gene, V gene, D gene, CDR3 length, CDR3 DNA, CDR3 protein. D genes are given only for firm matches. Size is stated for part of the rows, as once, few or many counts, or as a class when the clone is expanded.

>-|TRBJ1-2|TRBV28|TRBD1|16
TGTGCCAGCAGTTCGGGACAGGGATCGACTAACTATGGCTACACCTTC
CASSSGQGSTNYGYTF
>-|TRBJ2-7|TRBV2|TRBD2|15
TGTGCCAGCAGTGTATTAGCGGGGGGGCCCTACGAGCAGTACTTC
CASSVLAGGPYEQYF
>-|TRBJ2-3|TRBV7-2|TRBD2|18
TGTGCCAGCAGCGCGCGGGCTAGCGGGGGGGTTTTCACAGATACGCAGTATTTT
CASSARASGGVFTDTQYF
>-|TRBJ2-1|TRBV30|TRBD1|12
TGTGCCTGGAGACCTAACAGGGGTGAGCAGTTCTTC
CAWRPNRGEQFF
>-|TRBJ2-1|TRBV6-2/TRBV6-3|TRBD1|15
TGTGCCAGCAGCAATCCGGGACAGGCAAACAATGAGCAGTTCTTC
CASSNPGQANNEQFF
>-|TRBJ1-5|TRBV7-2|-|15
TGTGCCAGCAGCTTAGGGGGCGTGGGAGGGCAGCCCCAGCATTTT
CASSLGGVGGQPQHF
>-|TRBJ2-1|TRBV3-1/TRBV3-2|-|13
TGTGCCAGCAGCCGCGCAGGGTTGGGTAAGCAGTTCTTC
CASSRAGLGKQFF
>once|TRBJ2-7|TRBV5-6|TRBD2|16
TGTGCCAGCAGCCTGGGCTGGGCGGGGGGCGGCTACGAGCAGTACTTC
CASSLGWAGGGYEQYF
>-|TRBJ2-5|TRBV10-1|TRBD1|15
TGCGCCAGCAGTGAGGGACAGGGGGCTTTTGAGACCCAGTACTTC
CASSEGQGAFETQYF
>-|TRBJ2-2|TRBV6-5|TRBD2|15
TGTGCCAGTAAGGGACTAGCGGGGTACACCGGGGAGCTGTTTTTT
CASKGLAGYTGELFF
>few|TRBJ2-1|TRBV19|TRBD2|14
TGTGCCAGCGCGGCAGCGGGGGGCCACAATGAGCAGTTCTTC
CASAAAGGHNEQFF
>-|TRBJ1-5|TRBV7-2|-|17
TGTGCCAGCAGCTTAACTCCTGACAGTTATAGCAATCAGCCCCAGCATTTT
CASSLTPDSYSNQPQHF
>-|TRBJ2-7|TRBV19|-|13
TGTGCCAGTAGTCGGCAGGGAAAAGGCGAGCAGTACTTC
CASSRQGKGEQYF
>-|TRBJ2-1|TRBV14|TRBD2|13
TGTGCCAGCAGGAATAGCGGGGCCCTCGCGGAGTTCTTC
CASRNSGALAEFF
>-|TRBJ2-7|TRBV18|-|12
TGTGCCAGCTCCCAGGGTCTCCACGAGCAGTACTTC
CASSQGLHEQYF
>-|TRBJ2-1|TRBV9|-|13
TGTGCCAGCAGCGTAGACAGATACAATGAGCAGTTCTTC
CASSVDRYNEQFF
>-|TRBJ1-1|TRBV7-9|-|15
TGTGCCAGCAGCCCCGGAGGGCTAGTGAACACTGAAGCTTTCTTT
CASSPGGLVNTEAFF
>-|TRBJ2-5|TRBV7-2|TRBD2|18
TGTGCCAGCAGCCCACGAGGGGGGCTAGCGGGGGCACAAGAGACCCAGTACTTC
CASSPRGGLAGAQETQYF
>-|TRBJ2-7|TRBV27|TRBD1|15
TGTGCCAGCAGTAAGAGGGGGCGCGCGGTCTACGAGCAGTACTTC
CASSKRGRAVYEQYF
>-|TRBJ1-1|TRBV2|-|12
TGTGCCGTACAGAATTCGAACACTGAAGCTTTCTTT
CAVQNSNTEAFF
>-|TRBJ1-1|TRBV7-2|TRBD1|14
TGTGCCAGCAGCCGCGACAGGGGTCACACTGAAGCTTTCTTT
CASSRDRGHTEAFF
>-|TRBJ2-5|TRBV9|TRBD1|16
TGTGCCAGCAGCGCCCAACAGGGGGCGAGAGGAGAGACCCAGTACTTC
CASSAQQGARGETQYF
>-|TRBJ1-6|TRBV6-4|TRBD1|16
TGTGCCAGCAGTGCATATGGGACAGAAAGTAATTCACCCCTCCACTTT
CASSAYGTESNSPLHF
>-|TRBJ1-2|TRBV7-2|-|15
TGTGCCAGCAGCTTAGGGTCAGGGCCCTACTATGGCTACACCTTC
CASSLGSGPYYGYTF
>-|TRBJ2-2|TRBV29-1|-|15
TGCAGCGTTGAAGATCGGACAAGAAACACCGGGGAGCTGTTTTTT
CSVEDRTRNTGELFF
>-|TRBJ2-2|TRBV19|-|15
TGTGCCAGTAGTAAGTCGCGGGCGGGCACCGGGGAGCTGTTTTTT
CASSKSRAGTGELFF
>-|TRBJ2-7|TRBV5-6|TRBD1|14
TGTGCCAGCAGCCATGGGGACAGATCAGGCGAGCAGTACTTC
CASSHGDRSGEQYF